Listed below are T cell receptor beta chains from one sample, sequenced in a study of long-term antiretroviral therapy in people with HIV. Assay: immunoSEQ multiplex PCR; the TCRdb copy retains only in-frame clones and omits some. Among some 15,000 clones listed, approximately 80% were seen once. The input for sequencing was unsorted PBMCs, taken 0.4 years after starting antiretroviral therapy. The receptors here all came from a man aged 25-40 years with HIV. Both conserved end residues are part of each CDR3. A D gene is named only where the DNA matches it firmly. Where a row states a size, it is once, few, many or the class of an expanded clone; other rows omit it.

>-|-|TRBV28|TRBJ2-7
TGTGCCAGCAGTTTAAGTACCGGCGCCTACGAGCAGTACTTC
CASSLSTGAYEQYF
>-|-|TRBV18|TRBJ2-2
TGTGCCAGCTCCCAGGAGGGGGGAACCGGGGAGCTGTTTTTT
CASSQEGGTGELFF
>-|TRBD1|TRBV4-3|TRBJ1-4
TGCGCCAGCAGCCCTGAGGCGACAGGGGGTAGCGAAAAACTGTTTTTT
CASSPEATGGSEKLFF
>-|TRBD1|TRBV7-8|TRBJ2-7
TGTGCCAGCAGCTTAGCCGGGACAGGAACCTACGAGCAGTACTTC
CASSLAGTGTYEQYF
>once|-|TRBV6-1|TRBJ2-5
TGTGCCAGCAGTAAGGGGGGGCAAGAGACCCAGTACTTC
CASSKGGQETQYF
>-|-|TRBV4-1|TRBJ2-3
TGCGCCAGCAGCCACCCGACTGAAAGCACAGATACGCAGTATTTT
CASSHPTESTDTQYF
>few|TRBD1|TRBV29-1|TRBJ1-2
TGCAGCGCGGGAACAGGGGTTGACTATGGCTACACCTTC
CSAGTGVDYGYTF
>-|-|TRBV7-9|TRBJ1-2
TGTGCCAGCAGCATGACAGTTAACTATGGCTACACCTTC
CASSMTVNYGYTF
>-|-|TRBV28|TRBJ2-7
TGTGCCAGCATCAAGATCCAGAGGTCCCTCGACGAGCAGTACTTC
CASIKIQRSLDEQYF
>-|-|TRBV4-1|TRBJ1-2
TGCGCCAGCAGCCAAACCGGGACGCCTTATGGCTACACCTTC
CASSQTGTPYGYTF
>-|TRBD1|TRBV6-5|TRBJ1-4
TGTGCCAGCAGTTACGGGAACAGGGGAGGTGAAAAACTGTTTTTT
CASSYGNRGGEKLFF
>-|-|TRBV7-2|TRBJ2-7
TGTGCCAGCAGCTTAGGGCTAGCTACGGGGGAGCAGTACTTC
CASSLGLATGEQYF
>-|-|TRBV15|TRBJ1-4
TGTGCCACCAGCAGAGATGGGCGATACCCCACAACTAATGAAAAACTGTTTTTT
CATSRDGRYPTTNEKLFF
>-|-|TRBV4-1|TRBJ2-3
TGCGCCAGCAGCCAAGAGTCGGCAGATACGCAGTATTTT
CASSQESADTQYF
>once|-|TRBV30|TRBJ2-1
TGTGCCTGGGCTCTGACATTTCGAAACAATGAGCAGTTCTTC
CAWALTFRNNEQFF
>-|-|TRBV10-3|TRBJ2-7
TGTGCCATCAGTGAGAAGCGGGCGGGCTACGAGCAGTACTTC
CAISEKRAGYEQYF
>-|-|TRBV19|TRBJ2-2
TGTGCCAGTAGTATAATGACCGGGGAGCTGTTTTTT
CASSIMTGELFF
>-|-|TRBV12-5|TRBJ1-1
TGTGCTAGTGGTTTGGTTGGGCAGGGATCGATGGCGAACACTGAAGCTTTCTTT
CASGLVGQGSMANTEAFF
>-|-|TRBV2|TRBJ1-1
TGTGCCAGCAGTGGGTACGGAGGCACTGAAGCTTTCTTT
CASSGYGGTEAFF
>-|TRBD1|TRBV28|TRBJ2-1
TGTGCCAGCAGCTTCGTAGCCAACAGGGGGCGCAAAGGGAATGAGCAGTTCTTC
CASSFVANRGRKGNEQFF
>-|-|TRBV15|TRBJ2-7
TGTGCCACCTCTAAGGGGGGGACGACCTACGAGCAGTACTTC
CATSKGGTTYEQYF
>-|-|TRBV19|TRBJ2-7
TGTGCCAGTAGTATTGGCCTAGCCCTCCGCGAGCAGTACTTC
CASSIGLALREQYF
>-|-|TRBV20-1|TRBJ1-1
TGCAGTGCCGACGGTGCTGAAGCTTTCTTT
CSADGAEAFF
>-|-|TRBV4-1|TRBJ2-7
TGCGCCAGCAGCCCAGTAGGAGGGTTGTCCTACGAGCAGTACTTC
CASSPVGGLSYEQYF
>-|-|TRBV6-6|TRBJ2-1
TGTGCCAGCATGAAAGGGGATGATGAGCAGTTCTTC
CASMKGDDEQFF
>-|-|TRBV4-1|TRBJ2-7
TGCGCCAGCAGCCAAGACCCTCCGAACGGGGTCTCCTACGAGCAGTACTTC
CASSQDPPNGVSYEQYF
>-|-|TRBV5-1|TRBJ2-3
TGCGCCAGCAGCTTGGAACAACCCGTAGGTGCAGATACGCAGTATTTT
CASSLEQPVGADTQYF
>-|TRBD2|TRBV28|TRBJ2-1
TGTGCCAGCAGGTCTACTAGCGGGAGAGTGAATGAGCAGTTCTTC
CASRSTSGRVNEQFF
>-|TRBD1|TRBV6-1|TRBJ1-1
TGTGCCAGCAGGTACGACAGGGACACTGAAGCTTTCTTT
CASRYDRDTEAFF
>-|-|TRBV28|TRBJ1-3
TGTGCCAGCAGTTTCCCACGCGGGACACAGAGAAACACCATATATTTT
CASSFPRGTQRNTIYF
>-|-|TRBV5-4|TRBJ2-3
TGTGCCAGCAGCGCATTCGGGGGCGCGGGCACAGATACGCAGTATTTT
CASSAFGGAGTDTQYF
>-|-|TRBV2|TRBJ2-7
TGTGCCAGCACCGCGGACCAAATTACAACCTACGAGCAGTACTTC
CASTADQITTYEQYF
>-|-|TRBV28|TRBJ1-4
TGTGCCAGCGGGGAGGTTTCACCTAATGAAAAACTGTTTTTT
CASGEVSPNEKLFF
>-|-|TRBV4-1|TRBJ1-5
TGCGCCAGCAGCCACAACGGTCAAGGCAATCAGCCCCAGCATTTT
CASSHNGQGNQPQHF
>medium-sized|-|TRBV6-5|TRBJ1-2
TGTGCCAGCAGCGCGGAATTCAGGGGAGCCTATGGCTACACCTTC
CASSAEFRGAYGYTF
>-|-|TRBV28|TRBJ2-2
TGTGCCAGCAGGGTAGACAGGTACACCGGGGAGCTGTTTTTT
CASRVDRYTGELFF
>-|-|TRBV5-1|TRBJ1-2
TGCGCCAGCAGCTGGGAGAGGGGGGCACAAGGCTACACCTTC
CASSWERGAQGYTF
>-|-|TRBV30|TRBJ1-4
TGTGCCTGGAGTCTAGGGACACCGGAAAAACTGTTTTTT
CAWSLGTPEKLFF
>-|-|TRBV30|TRBJ2-7
TGTGCCTGGAGTGAGGCTCAGCTATCCGCCTACGAGCAGTACTTC
CAWSEAQLSAYEQYF
>-|TRBD1|TRBV19|TRBJ2-7
TGTGCCAGTAGTATTTACAGGGGGTCTTACGAGCAGTACTTC
CASSIYRGSYEQYF
>-|-|TRBV10-3|TRBJ2-2
TGTGCCATCAGTGAGTCGACGGGGAGCGGGGAGCTGTTTTTT
CAISESTGSGELFF
>-|-|TRBV29-1|TRBJ2-1
TGCAGCGTCCCAGAGTTGGGATTTAGCTTGGACAATGAGCAGTTCTTC
CSVPELGFSLDNEQFF
>-|-|TRBV15|TRBJ2-2
TGTGCCACCCCCAGAGGGGAATTCCCAGACACCGGGGAGCTGTTTTTT
CATPRGEFPDTGELFF
>once|-|TRBV4-1|TRBJ1-3
TGCGCCAGCAGCCAAGAGAGGGCAGTCTCTGGAAACACCATATATTTT
CASSQERAVSGNTIYF
>-|TRBD2|TRBV30|TRBJ2-5
TGTGCCTGGAGTCCCGGACTAGCGACGGAGACCCAGTACTTC
CAWSPGLATETQYF